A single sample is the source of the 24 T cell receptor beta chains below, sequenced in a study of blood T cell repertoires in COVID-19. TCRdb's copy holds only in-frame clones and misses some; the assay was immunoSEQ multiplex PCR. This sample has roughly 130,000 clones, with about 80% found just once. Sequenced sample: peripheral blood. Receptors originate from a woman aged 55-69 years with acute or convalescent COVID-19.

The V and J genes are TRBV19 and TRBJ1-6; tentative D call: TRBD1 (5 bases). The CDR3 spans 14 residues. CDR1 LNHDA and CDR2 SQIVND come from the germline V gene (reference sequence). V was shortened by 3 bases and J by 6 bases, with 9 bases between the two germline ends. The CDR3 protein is CASSMIQANSPLHF. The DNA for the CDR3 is TGTGCCAGTAGTATGATACAGGCTAATTCACCCCTCCACTTT.

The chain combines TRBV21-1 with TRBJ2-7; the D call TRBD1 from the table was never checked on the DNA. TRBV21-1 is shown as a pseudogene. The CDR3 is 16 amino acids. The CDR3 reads CASSKKGGFRAYEQYF. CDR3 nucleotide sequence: TGTGCCAGCAGCAAAAAAGGGGGATTTCGGGCCTACGAGCAGTACTTC.

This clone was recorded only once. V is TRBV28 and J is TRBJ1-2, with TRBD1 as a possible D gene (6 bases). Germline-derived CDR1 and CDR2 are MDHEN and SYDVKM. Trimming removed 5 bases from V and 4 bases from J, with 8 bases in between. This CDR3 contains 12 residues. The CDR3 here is CASSQGRYGYTF. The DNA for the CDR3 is TGTGCCAGCAGTCAGGGGCGCTATGGCTACACCTTC.

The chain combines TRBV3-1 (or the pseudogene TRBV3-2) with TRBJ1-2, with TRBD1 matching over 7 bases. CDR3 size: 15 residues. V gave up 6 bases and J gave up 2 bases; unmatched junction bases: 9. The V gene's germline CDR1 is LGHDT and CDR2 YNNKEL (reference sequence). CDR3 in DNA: TGTGCCAGCAGGCACACAGGGGCCGCGAACTATGGCTACACCTTC. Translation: CASRHTGAANYGYTF.

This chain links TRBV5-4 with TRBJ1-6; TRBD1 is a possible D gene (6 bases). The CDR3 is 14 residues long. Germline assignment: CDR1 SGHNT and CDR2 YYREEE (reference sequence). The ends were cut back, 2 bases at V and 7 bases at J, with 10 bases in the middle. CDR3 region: CASSLDRRNSPLHF. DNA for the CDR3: TGTGCCAGCAGCTTAGACAGGCGAAATTCACCCCTCCACTTT.

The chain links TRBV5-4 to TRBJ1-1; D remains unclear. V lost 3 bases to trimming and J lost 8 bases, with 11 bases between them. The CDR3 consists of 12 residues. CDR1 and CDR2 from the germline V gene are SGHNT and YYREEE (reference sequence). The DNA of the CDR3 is TGTGCCAGCAGCTCCCCCAGAGGCGAAGCTTTCTTT. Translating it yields CASSSPRGEAFF.

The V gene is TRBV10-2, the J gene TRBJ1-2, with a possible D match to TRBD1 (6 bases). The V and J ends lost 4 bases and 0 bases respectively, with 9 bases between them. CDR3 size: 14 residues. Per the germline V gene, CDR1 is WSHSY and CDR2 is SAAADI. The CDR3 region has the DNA TGCGCCAGCAGTGGGGGGCAGACTAACTATGGCTACACCTTC. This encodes CASSGGQTNYGYTF.

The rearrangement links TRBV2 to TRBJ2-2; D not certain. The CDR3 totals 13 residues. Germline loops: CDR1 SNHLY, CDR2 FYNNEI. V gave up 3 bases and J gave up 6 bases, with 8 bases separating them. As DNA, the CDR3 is TGTGCCAGCAGTGAGGGCCAGCCCGGGGAGCTGTTTTTT. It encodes CASSEGQPGELFF.

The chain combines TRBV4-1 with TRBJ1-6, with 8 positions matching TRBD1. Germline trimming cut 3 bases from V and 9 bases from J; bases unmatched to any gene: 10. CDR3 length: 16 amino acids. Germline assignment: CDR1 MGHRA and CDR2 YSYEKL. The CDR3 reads CASSQETGVSGSPLHF. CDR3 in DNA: TGCGCCAGCAGCCAGGAGACAGGGGTAAGCGGTTCACCCCTCCACTTT.

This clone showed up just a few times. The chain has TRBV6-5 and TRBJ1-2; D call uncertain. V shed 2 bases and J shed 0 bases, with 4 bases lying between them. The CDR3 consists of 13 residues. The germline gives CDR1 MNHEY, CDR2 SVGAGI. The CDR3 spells CASSYRANYGYTF. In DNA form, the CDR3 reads TGTGCCAGCAGTTACCGGGCTAACTATGGCTACACCTTC.

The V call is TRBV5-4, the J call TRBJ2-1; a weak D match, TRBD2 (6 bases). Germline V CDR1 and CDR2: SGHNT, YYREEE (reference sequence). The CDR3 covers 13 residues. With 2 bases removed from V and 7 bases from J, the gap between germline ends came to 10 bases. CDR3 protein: CASSFGGENEQFF. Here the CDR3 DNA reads TGTGCCAGCAGCTTCGGCGGGGAGAATGAGCAGTTCTTC.

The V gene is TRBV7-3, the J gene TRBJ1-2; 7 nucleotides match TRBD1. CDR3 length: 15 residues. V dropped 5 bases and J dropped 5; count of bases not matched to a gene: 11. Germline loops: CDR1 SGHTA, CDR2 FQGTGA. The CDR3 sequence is CASSPTGSAPYGYTF. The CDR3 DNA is TGTGCCAGCAGCCCGACAGGGTCGGCTCCTTATGGCTACACCTTC.

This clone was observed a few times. The CDR3 region is CASRQGLGTDTQYF. The CDR3 DNA reads as TGTGCCAGCAGACAGGGACTGGGAACAGATACGCAGTATTTT. This chain uses TRBV19 with TRBJ2-3; the D gene is possibly TRBD1 (7 bases). Looked up from germline, CDR1 is LNHDA and CDR2 is SQIVND (reference sequence). The CDR3 has 14 amino acids. Between the trimmed V and J ends, which lost 9 bases and 3 bases, there was a span of 16 bases.

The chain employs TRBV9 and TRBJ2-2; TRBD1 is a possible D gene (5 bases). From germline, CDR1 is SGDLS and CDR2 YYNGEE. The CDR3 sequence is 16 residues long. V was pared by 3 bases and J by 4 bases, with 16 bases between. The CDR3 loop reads CASSEQNPGSTGELFF. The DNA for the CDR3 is TGTGCCAGCAGCGAACAAAATCCAGGGTCCACCGGGGAGCTGTTTTTT.

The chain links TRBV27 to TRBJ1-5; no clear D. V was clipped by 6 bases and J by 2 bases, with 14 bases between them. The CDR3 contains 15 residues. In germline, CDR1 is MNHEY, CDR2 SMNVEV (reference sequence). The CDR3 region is CASRSVGDGNQPQHF. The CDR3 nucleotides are TGTGCCAGCAGGTCGGTGGGAGACGGCAATCAGCCCCAGCATTTT.

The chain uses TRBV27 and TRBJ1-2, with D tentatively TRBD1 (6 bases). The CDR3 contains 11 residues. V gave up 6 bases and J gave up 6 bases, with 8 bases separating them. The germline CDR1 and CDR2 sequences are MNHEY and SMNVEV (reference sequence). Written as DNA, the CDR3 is TGTGCCAGCAGGAAGGGGGATGGCTACACCTTC. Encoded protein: CASRKGDGYTF.

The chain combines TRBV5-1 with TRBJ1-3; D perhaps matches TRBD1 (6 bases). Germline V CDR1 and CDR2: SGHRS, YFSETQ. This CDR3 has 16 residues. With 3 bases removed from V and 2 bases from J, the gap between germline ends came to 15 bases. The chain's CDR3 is CASSSQGSGPGNTIYF. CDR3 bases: TGCGCCAGCAGCTCACAGGGATCGGGACCTGGAAACACCATATATTTT.

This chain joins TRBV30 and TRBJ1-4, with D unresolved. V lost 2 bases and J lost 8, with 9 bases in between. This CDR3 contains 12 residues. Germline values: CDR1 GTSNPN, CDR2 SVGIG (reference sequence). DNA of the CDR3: TGTGCCTGGAGTCCACAAACCGAAAAACTGTTTTTT. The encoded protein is CAWSPQTEKLFF.

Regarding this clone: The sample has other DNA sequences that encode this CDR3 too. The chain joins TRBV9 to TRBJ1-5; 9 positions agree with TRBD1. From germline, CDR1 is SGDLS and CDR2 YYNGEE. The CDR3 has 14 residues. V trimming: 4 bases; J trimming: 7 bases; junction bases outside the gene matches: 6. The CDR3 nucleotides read TGTGCCAGCAGCCCCACAGGGGGCGAACAGCCCCAGCATTTT. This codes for CASSPTGGEQPQHF.

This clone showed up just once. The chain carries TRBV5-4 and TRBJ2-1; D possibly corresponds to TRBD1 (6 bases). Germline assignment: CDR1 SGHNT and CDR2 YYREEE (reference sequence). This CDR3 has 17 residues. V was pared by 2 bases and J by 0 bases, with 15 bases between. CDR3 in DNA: TGTGCCAGCAGCTTAACTCCTCAGGGGAGCTCCTACAATGAGCAGTTCTTC. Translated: CASSLTPQGSSYNEQFF.

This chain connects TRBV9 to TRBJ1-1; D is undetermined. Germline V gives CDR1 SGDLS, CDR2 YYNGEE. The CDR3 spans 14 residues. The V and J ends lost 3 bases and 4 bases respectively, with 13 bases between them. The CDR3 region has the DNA TGTGCCAGCAGCGAGAGCGCTCTGAGCACTGAAGCTTTCTTT. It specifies CASSESALSTEAFF. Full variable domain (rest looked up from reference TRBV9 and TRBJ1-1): DSGVTQTPKHLITATGQRVTLRCSPRSGDLSVYWYQQSLDQGLQFLIQYYNGEERAKGNILERFSAQQFPDLHSELNLSSLELGDSALYFCASSESALSTEAFFGQGTRLTVV.

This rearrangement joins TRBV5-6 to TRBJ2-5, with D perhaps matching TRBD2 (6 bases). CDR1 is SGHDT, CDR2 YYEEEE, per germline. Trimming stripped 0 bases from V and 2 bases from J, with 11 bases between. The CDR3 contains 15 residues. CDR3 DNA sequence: TGTGCCAGCAGCTTGGCTCTAGGACTACAAGAGACCCAGTACTTC. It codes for CASSLALGLQETQYF.

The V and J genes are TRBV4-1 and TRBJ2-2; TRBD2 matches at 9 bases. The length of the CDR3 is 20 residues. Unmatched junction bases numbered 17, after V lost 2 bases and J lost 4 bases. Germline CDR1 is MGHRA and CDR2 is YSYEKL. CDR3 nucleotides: TGCGCCAGCAGCCAAAGGGCCGGACAGGTTAGCGGGGGTCCCACCGGGGAGCTGTTTTTT. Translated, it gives CASSQRAGQVSGGPTGELFF.

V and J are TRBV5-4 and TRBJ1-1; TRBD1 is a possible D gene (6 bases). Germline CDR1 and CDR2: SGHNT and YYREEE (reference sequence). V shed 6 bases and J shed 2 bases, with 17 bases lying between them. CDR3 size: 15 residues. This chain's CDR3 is CASIPGGAENTEAFF. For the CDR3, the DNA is TGTGCCAGCATCCCCGGGGGGGCTGAAAACACTGAAGCTTTCTTT.